The 17 T cell receptor beta chains below come from one sample, sequenced in a study of blood T cell repertoires in COVID-19. TCRdb keeps only in-frame clones here, not all; method: immunoSEQ multiplex PCR. This repertoire shows about 62,000 clones, roughly 92% found once; its top ten account for about 6%. Sequenced material: peripheral blood. The receptors derive from a human donor in a cohort sampled during active COVID-19.

This chain links TRBV6-4 with TRBJ2-2; TRBD1 matches 7 bases. Trimming removed 2 bases from V and 6 bases from J; junction bases left unmatched: 0. The germline CDR1 and CDR2 sequences are MRHNA and SNTAGT. The CDR3 has 13 amino acids. CDR3 sequence (DNA): TGTGCCAGCAGTGACGACAGGGCCGGGGAGCTGTTTTTT. It is translated as CASSDDRAGELFF.

The rearrangement joins TRBV6-2 or TRBV6-3 to TRBJ2-3; 7 bases match TRBD2. Germline CDR1 is MNHEY and CDR2 is SVGEGT. This CDR3 contains 15 residues. J lost 3 bases, V lost 5 bases, and 8 bases had no gene match. The CDR3 loop is CASSQGTAGTDTQYF. CDR3 in DNA: TGTGCCAGCAGTCAGGGCACAGCGGGAACAGATACGCAGTATTTT.

V is TRBV7-9 and J is TRBJ2-7; D is perhaps TRBD1 (6 bases). This CDR3 contains 14 residues. The V gene's germline CDR1 is SEHNR and CDR2 FQNEAQ (reference sequence). V lost 6 bases, J lost 1 base, and 13 bases lay in between. The CDR3 sequence: CASSWDNWSYEQYF. CDR3 in DNA: TGTGCCAGCAGTTGGGACAACTGGTCCTACGAGCAGTACTTC.

The chain is built from TRBV10-3 and TRBJ1-1, with 7 positions matching TRBD1. CDR3 length: 14 residues. The V and J ends lost 6 bases and 4 bases, in that order; junction bases with no gene match: 8. CDR1 ENHRY and CDR2 SYGVKD come from the germline V gene. CDR3: CAISRQGDFTEAFF. For the CDR3, the DNA is TGTGCCATCAGCAGACAGGGCGATTTCACTGAAGCTTTCTTT.

The rearrangement links TRBV5-1 to TRBJ2-2; 12 bases agree with TRBD2. This CDR3 is 17 amino acids long. Losses at the gene ends were 0 bases for V and 3 bases for J; bases not matched to a gene: 3. The germline gives CDR1 SGHRS, CDR2 YFSETQ. DNA for the CDR3: TGCGCCAGCAGCTTGGGACTAGCGGGGGCAGACACCGGGGAGCTGTTTTTT. The encoded protein is CASSLGLAGADTGELFF.

CDR3 DNA sequence: TGTGCCAGCAGCCGATGGACAGGACCGAACACCGGGGAGCTGTTTTTT. Residues: CASSRWTGPNTGELFF. The gene calls are TRBV14 and TRBJ2-2, with TRBD1 matching over 7 bases. Germline V CDR1 and CDR2: SGHDN, FVKESK. The CDR3 spans 16 residues. Trimming removed 4 bases from V and 0 bases from J; junction bases left unmatched: 5.

The chain combines TRBV3-1 (or the pseudogene TRBV3-2) with TRBJ2-7; D may be TRBD2 (5 bases). The germline V and J ends were trimmed by 3 bases and 2 bases, with 11 bases remaining between them. Looked up from germline, CDR1 is LGHDT and CDR2 is YNNKEL (reference sequence). CDR3 length: 14 residues. The CDR3 region has the DNA TGTGCCAGCAGCCAGGGCCGGGGAACCTACGAGCAGTACTTC. Protein sequence: CASSQGRGTYEQYF.

This chain joins TRBV18 and TRBJ1-5; 8 nucleotides agree with TRBD1. This CDR3 region has 15 residues. Germline V gives CDR1 KGHSH, CDR2 LQKENI. Unmatched junction bases numbered 10, after V lost 5 bases and J lost 7 bases. The CDR3 loop reads CASSTTTGVGQPQHF. CDR3 in DNA: TGTGCCAGCTCAACAACGACAGGGGTCGGACAGCCCCAGCATTTT.

This sequence joins TRBV7-9 and TRBJ2-7; perhaps TRBD1 as D (6 bases). The CDR3 runs to 17 residues. V was clipped by 5 bases and J by 3 bases, with 23 bases between them. CDR1 is SEHNR and CDR2 is FQNEAQ in the germline V gene (reference sequence). CDR3 protein: CASSPPPGTRGIYEQYF. DNA for the CDR3: TGTGCCAGCAGCCCTCCGCCGGGGACACGGGGAATCTACGAGCAGTACTTC. Filled out from reference TRBV7-9 and TRBJ2-7, the complete variable domain reads DTGVSQNPRHKITKRGQNVTFRCDPISEHNRLYWYRQTLGQGPEFLTYFQNEAQLEKSRLLSDRFSAERPKGSFSTLEIQRTEQGDSAMYLCASSPPPGTRGIYEQYFGPGTRLTVT.

This sequence joins TRBV4-2 and TRBJ2-7, with TRBD1 matching 10 bases. The CDR3 has 18 residues. CDR1 is LGHNA and CDR2 is YNFKEQ in the germline V gene. Trimming removed 0 bases from V and 3 bases from J; junction bases left unmatched: 11. CDR3 protein: CASSQDLGTGVKRYEQYF. In DNA, the CDR3 is TGTGCCAGCAGCCAAGATCTCGGGACAGGGGTCAAACGCTACGAGCAGTACTTC.

V and J are TRBV4-1 and TRBJ1-1; D is undetermined. Per the germline V gene, CDR1 is MGHRA and CDR2 is YSYEKL. This CDR3 is built from 14 residues. V lost 0 bases and J lost 1, with 6 bases in between. This CDR3 reads CASSQDGGNTEAFF. The CDR3 DNA reads as TGCGCCAGCAGCCAAGATGGCGGGAACACTGAAGCTTTCTTT.

The rearrangement links TRBV6-2 or TRBV6-3 to TRBJ2-1, with D unclear. Germline loops: CDR1 MNHEY, CDR2 SVGEGT. V lost 0 bases to trimming and J lost 6 bases, with 12 bases between them. This CDR3 comprises 15 residues. The CDR3 sequence: CASSYSELFTNEQFF. Here the CDR3 DNA reads TGTGCCAGCAGTTACTCTGAACTTTTCACCAATGAGCAGTTCTTC.

The genes are TRBV19 and TRBJ2-7; perhaps TRBD2 as D (6 bases). Germline lookup yields CDR1 LNHDA and CDR2 SQIVND (reference sequence). Deletions cut 6 bases from V and 3 bases from J, with 12 bases between. The CDR3 totals 13 residues. The CDR3 sequence is CASSITGGYEQYF. DNA of the CDR3: TGTGCCAGTAGCATCACCGGGGGCTACGAGCAGTACTTC.

J is TRBJ2-2 and V is TRBV7-9; TRBD2 might be the D (6 bases). The CDR3 consists of 14 residues. V was pared by 1 base and J by 3 bases, with 6 bases between. CDR1 and CDR2 from the germline V gene are SEHNR and FQNEAQ (reference sequence). The CDR3 loop is CASSLGGDTGELFF. The CDR3 coding sequence is TGTGCCAGCAGCTTAGGCGGGGACACCGGGGAGCTGTTTTTT.

Here the CDR3 reads CASRIRANTEAFF. The CDR3 bases are TGTGCCAGCAGGATCAGGGCTAACACTGAAGCTTTCTTT. V and J are TRBV6-5 and TRBJ1-1; a possible D gene is TRBD1 (5 bases). This CDR3 has 13 residues. Germline lookup yields CDR1 MNHEY and CDR2 SVGAGI. The V end lost 6 bases, the J end lost 2 bases, and 10 bases lay between the germline ends.

This clone was found once. J is TRBJ1-1 and V is TRBV6-5; TRBD1 agrees at 7 bases. With 7 bases clipped from V and 1 base from J, the junction kept 6 bases outside the gene matches. The CDR3 is made up of 14 amino acids. Germline V gene lookup returns CDR1 MNHEY and CDR2 SVGAGI. CDR3 amino acids: CASTLDRSNTEAFF. The DNA of the CDR3 is TGTGCCAGCACATTGGACAGGTCGAACACTGAAGCTTTCTTT.

V gene TRBV7-2 combines with J gene TRBJ1-5, with 9 bases identical to TRBD1. Germline trimming cut 5 bases from V and 7 bases from J; bases unmatched to any gene: 3. The length of the CDR3 is 13 residues. Germline V gene lookup returns CDR1 SGHTA and CDR2 FQGNSA. The CDR3 coding sequence is TGTGCCAGCAGCCTTGACAGGGGGCAGCCCCAGCATTTT. It yields the protein CASSLDRGQPQHF.